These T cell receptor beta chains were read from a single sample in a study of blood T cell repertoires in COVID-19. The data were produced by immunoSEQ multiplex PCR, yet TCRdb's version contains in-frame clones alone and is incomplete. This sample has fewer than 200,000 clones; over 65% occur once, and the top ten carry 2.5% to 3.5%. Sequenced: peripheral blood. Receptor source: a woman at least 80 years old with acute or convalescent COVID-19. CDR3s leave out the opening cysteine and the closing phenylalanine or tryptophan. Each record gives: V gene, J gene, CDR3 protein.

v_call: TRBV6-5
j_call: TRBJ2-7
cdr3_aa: ASSKTGLSSYEQY

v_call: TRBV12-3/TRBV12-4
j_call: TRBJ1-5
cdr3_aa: ASTSTGSGPQH

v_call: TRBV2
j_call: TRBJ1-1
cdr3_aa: ASRETGTGEAF

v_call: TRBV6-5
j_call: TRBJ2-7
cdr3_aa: ASSYRGSSYEQY

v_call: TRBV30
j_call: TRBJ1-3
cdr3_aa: AWRPGTGFSGNTIY

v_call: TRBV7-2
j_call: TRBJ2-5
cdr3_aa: ASSYQGDSQETQY

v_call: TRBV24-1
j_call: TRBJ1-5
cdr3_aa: ATSDMGANQPQH

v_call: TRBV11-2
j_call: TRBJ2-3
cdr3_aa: ASSLLATGFSTDTQY

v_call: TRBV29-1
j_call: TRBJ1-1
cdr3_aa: SVEKGDTEAF

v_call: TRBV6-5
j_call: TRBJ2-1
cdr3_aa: ASSYYTSGRSEQF

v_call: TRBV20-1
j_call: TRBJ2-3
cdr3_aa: SAPGNHLY

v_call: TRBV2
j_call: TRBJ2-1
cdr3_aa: ASMASPNYNEQF

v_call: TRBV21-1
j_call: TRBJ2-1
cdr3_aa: ARLDGTSGTDTDNEQF

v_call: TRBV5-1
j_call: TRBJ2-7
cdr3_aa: ASSRRWEGPYEQY

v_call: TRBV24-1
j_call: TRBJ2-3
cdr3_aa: ATSDQGQGTQY

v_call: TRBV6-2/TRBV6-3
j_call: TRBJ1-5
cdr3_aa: ASSWGGYYQPQH

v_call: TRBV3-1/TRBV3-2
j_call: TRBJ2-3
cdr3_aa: ASSQDSRTDTQY

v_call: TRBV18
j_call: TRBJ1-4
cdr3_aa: ASSPPNRGQEKLF

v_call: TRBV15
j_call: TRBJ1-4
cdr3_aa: ATSRVPVGGTNEKLF

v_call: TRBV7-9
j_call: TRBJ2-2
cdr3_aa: ASSDRVTANTGELF

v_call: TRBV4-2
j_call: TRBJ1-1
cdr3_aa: ASSNRQGQNTEAF

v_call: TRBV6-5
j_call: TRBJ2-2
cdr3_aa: ASLYRDTGELF

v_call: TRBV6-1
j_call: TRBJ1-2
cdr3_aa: ASSETGGYT

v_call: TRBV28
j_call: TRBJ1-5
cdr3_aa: ASSRPGAQGNQPQH

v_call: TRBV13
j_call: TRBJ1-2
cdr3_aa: ASSWKGGGYT

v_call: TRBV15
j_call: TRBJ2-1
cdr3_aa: ATSYQGNEQF

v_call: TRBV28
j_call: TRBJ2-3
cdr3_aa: ASTQPQGFTDTQY

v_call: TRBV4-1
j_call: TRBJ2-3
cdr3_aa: ASSQASTQY

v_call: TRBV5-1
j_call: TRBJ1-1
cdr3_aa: ASSHPGGSLMNTEAF

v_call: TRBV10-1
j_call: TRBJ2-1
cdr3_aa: ASSEASGRVSYNEQF

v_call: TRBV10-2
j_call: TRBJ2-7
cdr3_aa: ASRAGGYYEQY

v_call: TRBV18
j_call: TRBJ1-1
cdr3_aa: ASSPPSGGTEAF

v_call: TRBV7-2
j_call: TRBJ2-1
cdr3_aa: ASSGGASGGGTEQF

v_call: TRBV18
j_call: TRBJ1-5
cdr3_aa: ASSPQGVGNQPQH

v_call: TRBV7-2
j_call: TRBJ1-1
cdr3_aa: ASSAQGAMNTEAF

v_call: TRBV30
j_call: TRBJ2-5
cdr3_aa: AWSTMTVLETQY

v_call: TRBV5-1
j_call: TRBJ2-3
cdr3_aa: ASGGGAGGYTDTQY

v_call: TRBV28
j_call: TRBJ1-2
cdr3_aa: ASSLVVQYYGYT

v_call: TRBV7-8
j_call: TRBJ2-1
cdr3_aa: ASSLRRRLADEYNEQF

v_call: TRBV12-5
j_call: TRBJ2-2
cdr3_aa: ASGFQGTGELF

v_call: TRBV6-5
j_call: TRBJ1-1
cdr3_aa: ASVGQGAPEAF

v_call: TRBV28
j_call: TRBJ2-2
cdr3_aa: AMRGAGANTGELF

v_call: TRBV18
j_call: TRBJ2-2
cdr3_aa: ASSPASSTGELF

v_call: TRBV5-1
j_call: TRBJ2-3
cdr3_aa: ASSLASAGGADTQY

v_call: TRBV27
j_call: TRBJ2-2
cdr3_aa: ASAGVKANTGELF

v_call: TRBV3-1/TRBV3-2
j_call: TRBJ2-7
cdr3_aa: ASSPSTSGGSYEQY

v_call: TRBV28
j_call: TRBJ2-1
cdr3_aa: ASRRNNEQF

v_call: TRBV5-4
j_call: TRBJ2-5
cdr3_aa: ASSLGQGDAETQY

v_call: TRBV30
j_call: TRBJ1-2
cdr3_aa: AGQKVYGYT

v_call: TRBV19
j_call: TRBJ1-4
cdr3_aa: ASSTSATNEKLF

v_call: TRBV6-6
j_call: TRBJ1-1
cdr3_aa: ASSRGGEGMMNTEAF

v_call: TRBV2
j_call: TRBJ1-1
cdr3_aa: ASSAGRFNTEAF

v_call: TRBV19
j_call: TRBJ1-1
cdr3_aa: ASSIDRGTEAF

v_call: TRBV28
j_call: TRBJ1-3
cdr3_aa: ASSFRGNTIY

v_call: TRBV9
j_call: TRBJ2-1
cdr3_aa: ASSPRRGTSGINEQF